Listed below are T cell receptor beta chains from one sample, sequenced in a study of metastatic and nonmetastatic thyroid tumors. TCRdb re-called clones from the PCR reads using MiXCR. The sample shows about 92,000 clones, about 15% of them seen only once. Material: blood. Every receptor here comes from a female donor with papillary thyroid cancer or a benign thyroid nodule (not recorded which). Some clones in this sample may be carry-over from other donors' samples. CDR3s include the opening cysteine and the closing phenylalanine or tryptophan. A D gene is named only where the DNA matches it firmly. Expanded clones are given a class, and other clones once, few, many or no size at all.

J gene: TRBJ1-2
D gene: NA
clone size: many
V gene: TRBV20-1
CDR3 DNA: TGCAGTGCTAGCGAGTTGTCCAACTATGGCTACACCTTC
CDR3 protein: CSASELSNYGYTF

J gene: TRBJ1-4
D gene: NA
clone size: NA
V gene: TRBV30
CDR3 DNA: TGTGCCTGGAGTGCGCAGTGGTCCAATGAAAAACTGTTTTTT
CDR3 protein: CAWSAQWSNEKLFF

J gene: TRBJ1-1
D gene: NA
clone size: many
V gene: TRBV20-1
CDR3 DNA: TGCAGTGCCCCGGGTAGAGGAGGCTTGAACACTGAAGCTTTCTTT
CDR3 protein: CSAPGRGGLNTEAFF

J gene: TRBJ2-5
D gene: TRBD1
clone size: many
V gene: TRBV28
CDR3 DNA: TGTGCCAGCACGGACAGGGAAGAGACCCAGTACTTC
CDR3 protein: CASTDREETQYF

J gene: TRBJ1-5
D gene: NA
clone size: many
V gene: TRBV11-2
CDR3 DNA: TGTGCCAGCAGCTTAGAAGGGGCAAATCAGCCCCAGCATTTT
CDR3 protein: CASSLEGANQPQHF

J gene: TRBJ1-1
D gene: NA
clone size: many
V gene: TRBV14
CDR3 DNA: TGTGCCAGCAGCCAAGACAGGGGTCGAACTGAAGCTTTCTTT
CDR3 protein: CASSQDRGRTEAFF

J gene: TRBJ1-5
D gene: NA
clone size: few
V gene: TRBV6-5
CDR3 DNA: TGTGCCAGCAGATACCACCAAACGGGGGGGTCCCAGCCACAGCATTTT
CDR3 protein: CASRYHQTGGSQPQHF

J gene: TRBJ2-7
D gene: NA
clone size: many
V gene: TRBV7-9
CDR3 DNA: TGTGCCAGCAGCCGGATGGACACCGCCTACGAGCAGTACTTC
CDR3 protein: CASSRMDTAYEQYF

J gene: TRBJ1-5
D gene: NA
clone size: many
V gene: TRBV6-2/TRBV6-3
CDR3 DNA: TGTGCCAGCAGTTACGAAGGGGGAGGCGGTCAGCCCCAGCATTTT
CDR3 protein: CASSYEGGGGQPQHF

J gene: TRBJ2-7
D gene: TRBD1
clone size: many
V gene: TRBV11-2
CDR3 DNA: TGTGCCAGCAGCCCCCGACAGGGCCTTTCCTACGAGCAGTACTTC
CDR3 protein: CASSPRQGLSYEQYF

J gene: TRBJ1-5
D gene: NA
clone size: many
V gene: TRBV30
CDR3 DNA: TGTGCCTGGAGTCCCCGGGGGGGTTATAGCAATCAGCCCCAGCATTTT
CDR3 protein: CAWSPRGGYSNQPQHF